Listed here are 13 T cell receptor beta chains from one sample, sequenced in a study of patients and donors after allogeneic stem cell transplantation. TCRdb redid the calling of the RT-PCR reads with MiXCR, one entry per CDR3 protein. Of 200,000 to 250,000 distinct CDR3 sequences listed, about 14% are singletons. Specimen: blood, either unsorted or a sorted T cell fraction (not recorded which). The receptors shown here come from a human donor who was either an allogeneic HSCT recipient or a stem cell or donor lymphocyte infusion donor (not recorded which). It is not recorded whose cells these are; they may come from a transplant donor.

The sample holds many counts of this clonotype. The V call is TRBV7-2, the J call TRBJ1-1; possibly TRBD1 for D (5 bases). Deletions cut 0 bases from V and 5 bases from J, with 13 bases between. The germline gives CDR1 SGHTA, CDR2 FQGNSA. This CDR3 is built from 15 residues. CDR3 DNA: TGTGCCAGCAGCTTAGCTGTGGGGCAAGGGACTGAAGCTTTCTTT. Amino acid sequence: CASSLAVGQGTEAFF.

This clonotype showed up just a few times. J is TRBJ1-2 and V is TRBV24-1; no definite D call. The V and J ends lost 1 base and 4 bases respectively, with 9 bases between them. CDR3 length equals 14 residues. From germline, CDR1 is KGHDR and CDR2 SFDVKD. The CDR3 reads CATSDFSRSYGYTF. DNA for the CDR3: TGTGCCACCAGTGATTTTTCCAGGTCCTATGGCTACACCTTC.

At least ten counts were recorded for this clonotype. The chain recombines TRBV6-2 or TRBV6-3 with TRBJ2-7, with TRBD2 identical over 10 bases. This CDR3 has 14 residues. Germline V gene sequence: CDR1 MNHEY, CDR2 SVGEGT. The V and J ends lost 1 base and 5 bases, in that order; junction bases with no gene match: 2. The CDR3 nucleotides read TGTGCCAGCAGTTACTACGGACTAGCGGACGAGCAGTACTTC. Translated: CASSYYGLADEQYF.

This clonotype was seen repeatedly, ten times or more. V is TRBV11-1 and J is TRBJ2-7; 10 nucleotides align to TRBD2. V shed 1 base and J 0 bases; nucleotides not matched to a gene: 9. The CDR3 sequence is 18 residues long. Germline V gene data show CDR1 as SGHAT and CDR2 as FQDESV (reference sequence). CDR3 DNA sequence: TGTGCCAGCAGCTTAGATCGGCTAGCGGGGGTCCGCTCCTACGAGCAGTACTTC. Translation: CASSLDRLAGVRSYEQYF. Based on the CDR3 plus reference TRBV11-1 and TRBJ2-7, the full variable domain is EAEVAQSPRYKITEKSQAVAFWCDPISGHATLYWYRQILGQGPELLVQFQDESVVDDSQLPKDRFSAERLKGVDSTLKIQPAELGDSAMYLCASSLDRLAGVRSYEQYFGPGTRLTVT.

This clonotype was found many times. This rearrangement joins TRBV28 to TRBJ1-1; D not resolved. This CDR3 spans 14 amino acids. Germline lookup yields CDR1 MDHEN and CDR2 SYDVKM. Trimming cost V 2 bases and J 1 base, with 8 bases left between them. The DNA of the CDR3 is TGTGCCAGCAGTTTACGGACGGAGAACACTGAAGCTTTCTTT. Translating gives CASSLRTENTEAFF.

CDR3 nucleotide sequence: TGTGCCAGGAGAGGGGGCCATAGCAATCAGCCCCAGCATTTT. Translating gives CARRGGHSNQPQHF. The rearrangement joins TRBV3-1 to TRBJ1-5; 7 nucleotides agree with TRBD1. Germline V gene lookup returns CDR1 LGHDT and CDR2 YNNKEL (reference sequence). The CDR3 spans 14 residues. Trimming cost V 9 bases and J 0 bases; bases outside gene matches: 5.

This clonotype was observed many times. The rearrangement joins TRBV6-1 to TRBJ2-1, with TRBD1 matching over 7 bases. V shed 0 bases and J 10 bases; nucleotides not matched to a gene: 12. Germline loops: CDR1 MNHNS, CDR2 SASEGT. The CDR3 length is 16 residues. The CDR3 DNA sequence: TGTGCCAGCAGTGAAGCTAGGGGGCGGCTTAAAGGGGAGCAGTTCTTC. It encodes CASSEARGRLKGEQFF.

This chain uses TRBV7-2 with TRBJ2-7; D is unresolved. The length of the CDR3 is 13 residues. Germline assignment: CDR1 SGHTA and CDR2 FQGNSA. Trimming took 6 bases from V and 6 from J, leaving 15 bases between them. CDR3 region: CASRYLVSGEQYF. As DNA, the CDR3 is TGTGCCAGCAGATACCTAGTTAGTGGCGAGCAGTACTTC.

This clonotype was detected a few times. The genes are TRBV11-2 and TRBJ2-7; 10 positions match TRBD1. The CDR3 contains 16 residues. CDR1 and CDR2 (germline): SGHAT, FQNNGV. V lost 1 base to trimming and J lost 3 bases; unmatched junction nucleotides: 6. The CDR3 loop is CASSLGRTGGGYEQYF. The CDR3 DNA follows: TGTGCCAGCAGCTTAGGTCGGACAGGGGGGGGCTACGAGCAGTACTTC.

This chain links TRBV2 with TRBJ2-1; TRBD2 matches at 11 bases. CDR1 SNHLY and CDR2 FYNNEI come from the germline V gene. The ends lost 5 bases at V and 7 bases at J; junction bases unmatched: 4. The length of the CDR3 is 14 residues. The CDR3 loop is CASSRLAGPNEQFF. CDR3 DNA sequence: TGTGCCAGCAGTCGACTAGCGGGACCGAATGAGCAGTTCTTC. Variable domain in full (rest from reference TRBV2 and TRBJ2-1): EPEVTQTPSHQVTQMGQEVILRCVPISNHLYFYWYRQILGQKVEFLVSFYNNEISEKSEIFDDQFSVERPDGSNFTLKIRSTKLEDSAMYFCASSRLAGPNEQFFGPGTRLTVL.

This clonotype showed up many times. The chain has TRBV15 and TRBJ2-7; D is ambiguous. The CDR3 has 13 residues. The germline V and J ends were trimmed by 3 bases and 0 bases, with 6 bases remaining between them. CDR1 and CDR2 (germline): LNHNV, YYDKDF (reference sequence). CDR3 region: CATSRGSSYEQYF. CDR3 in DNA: TGTGCCACCAGCAGGGGGTCCTCCTACGAGCAGTACTTC. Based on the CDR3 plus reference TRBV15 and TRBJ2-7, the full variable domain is DAMVIQNPRYQVTQFGKPVTLSCSQTLNHNVMYWYQQKSSQAPKLLFHYYDKDFNNEADTPDNFQSRRPNTSFCFLDIRSPGLGDTAMYLCATSRGSSYEQYFGPGTRLTVT.

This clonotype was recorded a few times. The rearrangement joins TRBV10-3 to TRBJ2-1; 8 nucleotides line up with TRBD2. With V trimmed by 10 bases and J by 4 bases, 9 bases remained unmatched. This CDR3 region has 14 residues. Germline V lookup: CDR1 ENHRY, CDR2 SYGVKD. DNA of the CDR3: TGTGCCACTGCAAGCGGGAGCTCGTACAATGAGCAGTTCTTC. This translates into CATASGSSYNEQFF.

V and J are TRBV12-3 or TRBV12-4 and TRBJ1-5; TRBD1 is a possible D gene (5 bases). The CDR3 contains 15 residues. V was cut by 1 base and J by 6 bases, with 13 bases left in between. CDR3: CASSLGQSASQPQHF. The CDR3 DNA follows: TGTGCCAGCAGTTTAGGACAGAGTGCCAGTCAGCCCCAGCATTTT.